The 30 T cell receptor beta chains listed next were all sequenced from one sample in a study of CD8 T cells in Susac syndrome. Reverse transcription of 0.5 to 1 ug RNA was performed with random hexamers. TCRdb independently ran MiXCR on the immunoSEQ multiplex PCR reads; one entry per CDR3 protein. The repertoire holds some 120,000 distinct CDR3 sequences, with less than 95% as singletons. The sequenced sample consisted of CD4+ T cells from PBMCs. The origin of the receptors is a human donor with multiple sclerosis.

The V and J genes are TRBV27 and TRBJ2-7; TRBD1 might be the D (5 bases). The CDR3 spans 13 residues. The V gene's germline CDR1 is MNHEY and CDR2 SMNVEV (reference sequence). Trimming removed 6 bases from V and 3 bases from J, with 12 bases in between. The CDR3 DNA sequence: TGTGCCAGCAGCTGGACACGTAACTACGAGCAGTACTTC. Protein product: CASSWTRNYEQYF.

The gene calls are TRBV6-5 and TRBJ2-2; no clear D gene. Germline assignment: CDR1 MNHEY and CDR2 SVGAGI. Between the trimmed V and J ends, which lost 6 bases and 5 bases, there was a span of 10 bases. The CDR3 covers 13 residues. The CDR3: CASSPGVTGELFF. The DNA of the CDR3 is TGTGCCAGCAGCCCCGGAGTAACCGGGGAGCTGTTTTTT.

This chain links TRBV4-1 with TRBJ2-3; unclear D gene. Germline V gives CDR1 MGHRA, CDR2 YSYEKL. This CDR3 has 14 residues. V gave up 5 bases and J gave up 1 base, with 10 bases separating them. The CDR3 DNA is TGCGCCAGCAGCATCGGGTTGGGCACAGATACGCAGTATTTT. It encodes CASSIGLGTDTQYF.

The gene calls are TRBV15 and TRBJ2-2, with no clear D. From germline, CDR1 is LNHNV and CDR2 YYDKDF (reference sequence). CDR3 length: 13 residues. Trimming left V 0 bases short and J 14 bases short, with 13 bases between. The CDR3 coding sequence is TGTGCCACCAGCAGAGATCACAGTGGCGGCCTGTTTTTT. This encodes CATSRDHSGGLFF.

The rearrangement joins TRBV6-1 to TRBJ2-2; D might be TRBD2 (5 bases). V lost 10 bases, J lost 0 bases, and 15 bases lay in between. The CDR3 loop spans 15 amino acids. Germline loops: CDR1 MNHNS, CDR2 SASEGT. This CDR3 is CATSAESANTGELFF. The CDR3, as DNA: TGTGCCACCTCAGCGGAGTCCGCGAACACCGGGGAGCTGTTTTTT.

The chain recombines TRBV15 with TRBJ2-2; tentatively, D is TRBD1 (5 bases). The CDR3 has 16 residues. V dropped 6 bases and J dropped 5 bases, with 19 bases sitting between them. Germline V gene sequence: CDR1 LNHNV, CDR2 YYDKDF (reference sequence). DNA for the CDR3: TGTGCCACCAGTATCCTAGGCAGCAGGGCAACCGGGGAGCTGTTTTTT. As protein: CATSILGSRATGELFF.

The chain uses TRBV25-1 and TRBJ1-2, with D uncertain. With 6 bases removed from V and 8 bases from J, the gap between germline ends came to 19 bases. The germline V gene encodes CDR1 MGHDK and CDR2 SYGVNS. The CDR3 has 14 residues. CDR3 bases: TGTGCCAGCAGCCTTCCGGAGTTAAACCGCGGCTACACCTTC. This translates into CASSLPELNRGYTF.

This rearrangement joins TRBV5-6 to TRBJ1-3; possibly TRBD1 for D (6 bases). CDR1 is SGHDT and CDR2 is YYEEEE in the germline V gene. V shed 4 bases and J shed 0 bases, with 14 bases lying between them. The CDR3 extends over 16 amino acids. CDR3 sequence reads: CASSPPRDNSGNTIYF. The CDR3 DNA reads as TGTGCCAGCAGCCCCCCCCGGGACAACTCTGGAAACACCATATATTTT.

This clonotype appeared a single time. CDR3 in amino acids: CASSRFGTGGAVHEQYF. CDR3 bases: TGTGCCAGCAGCCGGTTTGGGACAGGGGGCGCTGTCCACGAGCAGTACTTC. The J gene is TRBJ2-7, the V gene TRBV14, with 12 nucleotides matching TRBD1. The CDR3 spans 17 residues. CDR1 and CDR2 (germline): SGHDN, FVKESK. V gave up 4 bases and J gave up 5 bases; unmatched junction bases: 12.

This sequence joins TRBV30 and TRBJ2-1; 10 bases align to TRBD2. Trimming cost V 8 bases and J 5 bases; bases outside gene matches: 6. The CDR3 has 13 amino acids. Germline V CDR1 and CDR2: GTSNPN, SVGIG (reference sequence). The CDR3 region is CAQAGGFNNEQFF. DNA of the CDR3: TGTGCCCAAGCGGGGGGGTTTAACAATGAGCAGTTCTTC.

The CDR3 is CASSLGDRGGYGYTF. The CDR3 nucleotides read TGCGCCAGCAGCTTGGGGGACAGGGGAGGCTATGGCTACACCTTC. This rearrangement joins TRBV5-1 to TRBJ1-2, with TRBD1 identical over 10 bases. The length of the CDR3 is 15 residues. V lost 0 bases and J lost 4; bases outside the gene matches: 3. CDR1 SGHRS and CDR2 YFSETQ come from the germline V gene.

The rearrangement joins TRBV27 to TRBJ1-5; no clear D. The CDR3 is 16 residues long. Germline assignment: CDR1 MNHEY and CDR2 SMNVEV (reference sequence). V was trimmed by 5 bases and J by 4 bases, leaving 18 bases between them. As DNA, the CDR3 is TGTGCCAGCAGTACGACCCGGAGCGGTGAAAATCAGCCCCAGCATTTT. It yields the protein CASSTTRSGENQPQHF.

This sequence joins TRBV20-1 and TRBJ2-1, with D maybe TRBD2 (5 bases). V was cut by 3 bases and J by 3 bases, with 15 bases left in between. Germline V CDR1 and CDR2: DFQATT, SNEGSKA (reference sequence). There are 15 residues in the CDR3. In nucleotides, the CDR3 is TGCAGTGCTAGGTCAAACAAGCGGAACTACAATGAGCAGTTCTTC. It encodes CSARSNKRNYNEQFF.

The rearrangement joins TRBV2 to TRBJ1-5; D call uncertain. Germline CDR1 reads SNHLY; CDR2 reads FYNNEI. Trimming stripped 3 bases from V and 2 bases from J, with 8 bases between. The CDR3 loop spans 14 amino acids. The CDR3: CASSETVRNQPQHF. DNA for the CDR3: TGTGCCAGCAGTGAGACGGTACGCAATCAGCCCCAGCATTTT.

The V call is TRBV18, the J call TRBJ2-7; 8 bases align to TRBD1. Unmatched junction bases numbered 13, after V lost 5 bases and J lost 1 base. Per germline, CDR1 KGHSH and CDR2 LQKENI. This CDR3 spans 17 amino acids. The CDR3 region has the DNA TGTGCCAGCTCATACGTTACAGGGGGAGAGGGGTCCTACGAGCAGTACTTC. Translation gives CASSYVTGGEGSYEQYF. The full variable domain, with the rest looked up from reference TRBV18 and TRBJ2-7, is NAGVMQNPRHLVRRRGQEARLRCSPMKGHSHVYWYRQLPEEGLKFMVYLQKENIIDESGMPKERFSAEFPKEGPSILRIQQVVRGDSAAYFCASSYVTGGEGSYEQYFGPGTRLTVT.

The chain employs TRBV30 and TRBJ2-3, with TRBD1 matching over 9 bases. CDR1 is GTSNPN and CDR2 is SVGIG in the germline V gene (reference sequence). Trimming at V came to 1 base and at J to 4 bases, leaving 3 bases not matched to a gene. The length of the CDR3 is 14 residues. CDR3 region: CAWSGGQGADTQYF. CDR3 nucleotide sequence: TGTGCCTGGAGTGGGGGACAGGGAGCAGATACGCAGTATTTT.

The CDR3 nucleotides are TGCAGCGTGGGAACGACAGGGGGCGGTTCAGAAGCTTTCTTT. The encoded protein is CSVGTTGGGSEAFF. The chain couples TRBV29-1 to TRBJ1-1; 10 bases are shared with TRBD1. J gave up 8 bases and V 6 bases, and 12 bases lay outside the gene matches. This CDR3 comprises 14 residues. CDR1 SQVTM and CDR2 ANQGSEA come from the germline V gene.

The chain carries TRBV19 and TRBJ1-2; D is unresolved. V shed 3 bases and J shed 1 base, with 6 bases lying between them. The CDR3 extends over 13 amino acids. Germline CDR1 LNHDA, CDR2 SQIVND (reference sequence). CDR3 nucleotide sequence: TGTGCCAGTAGTATCGGTTTTAACTATGGCTACACCTTC. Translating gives CASSIGFNYGYTF.

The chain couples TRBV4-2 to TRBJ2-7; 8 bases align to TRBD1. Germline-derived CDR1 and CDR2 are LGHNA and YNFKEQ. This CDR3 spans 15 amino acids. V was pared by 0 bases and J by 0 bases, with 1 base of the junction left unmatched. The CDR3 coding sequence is TGTGCCAGCAGCCAAGATGGGACAGGCTCCTACGAGCAGTACTTC. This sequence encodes CASSQDGTGSYEQYF.

CDR3 in DNA: TGTGCCAGCTCACCAAATGAGCTTCGAGGGGATCAGCCCCAGCATTTT. The encoded protein is CASSPNELRGDQPQHF. The rearrangement joins TRBV18 to TRBJ1-5; tentatively, D is TRBD1 (5 bases). V gave up 2 bases and J gave up 5 bases, with 16 bases separating them. The CDR3 runs to 16 residues. Germline-derived CDR1 and CDR2 are KGHSH and LQKENI. The whole variable domain, filled in from reference TRBV18 and TRBJ1-5, reads NAGVMQNPRHLVRRRGQEARLRCSPMKGHSHVYWYRQLPEEGLKFMVYLQKENIIDESGMPKERFSAEFPKEGPSILRIQQVVRGDSAAYFCASSPNELRGDQPQHFGDGTRLSIL.

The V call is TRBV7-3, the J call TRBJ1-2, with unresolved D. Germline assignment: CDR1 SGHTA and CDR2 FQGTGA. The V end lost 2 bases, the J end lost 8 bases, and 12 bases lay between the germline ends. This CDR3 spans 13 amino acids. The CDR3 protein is CASSLDTSEGYTF. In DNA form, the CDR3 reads TGTGCCAGCAGCTTAGATACCTCCGAGGGCTACACCTTC.

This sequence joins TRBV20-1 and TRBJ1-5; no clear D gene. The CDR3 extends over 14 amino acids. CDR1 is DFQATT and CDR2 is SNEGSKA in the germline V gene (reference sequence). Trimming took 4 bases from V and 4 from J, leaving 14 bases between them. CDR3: CSAKPGSGNQPQHF. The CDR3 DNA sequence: TGCAGTGCTAAGCCGGGCAGCGGGAATCAGCCCCAGCATTTT.

CDR3 sequence (DNA): TGTGCCAGCAGCCTCTCCGGACTCCCGTACAATGAGCAGTTCTTC. Its translation is CASSLSGLPYNEQFF. The chain recombines TRBV7-2 with TRBJ2-1; tentatively, D is TRBD2 (5 bases). Trimming removed 5 bases from V and 4 bases from J, with 15 bases in between. The CDR3 covers 15 residues. Germline assignment: CDR1 SGHTA and CDR2 FQGNSA.

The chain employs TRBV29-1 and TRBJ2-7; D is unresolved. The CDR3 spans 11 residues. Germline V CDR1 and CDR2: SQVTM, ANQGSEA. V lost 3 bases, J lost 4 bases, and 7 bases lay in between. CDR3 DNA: TGCAGCGTTGACGTTGGGTACGAGCAGTACTTC. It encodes CSVDVGYEQYF.

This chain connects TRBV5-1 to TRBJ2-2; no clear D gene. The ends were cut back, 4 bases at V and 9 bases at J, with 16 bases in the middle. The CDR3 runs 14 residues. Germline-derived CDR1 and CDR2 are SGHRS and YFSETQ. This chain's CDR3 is CASSRMTDRRELFF. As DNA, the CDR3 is TGCGCCAGCAGCCGAATGACGGACCGCCGGGAGCTGTTTTTT.

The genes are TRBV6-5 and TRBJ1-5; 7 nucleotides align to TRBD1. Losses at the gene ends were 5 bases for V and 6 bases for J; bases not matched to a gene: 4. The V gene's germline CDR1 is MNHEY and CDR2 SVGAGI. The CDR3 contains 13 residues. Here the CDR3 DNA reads TGTGCCAGCAGTCCGACAGGGCTTCAGCCCCAGCATTTT. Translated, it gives CASSPTGLQPQHF.

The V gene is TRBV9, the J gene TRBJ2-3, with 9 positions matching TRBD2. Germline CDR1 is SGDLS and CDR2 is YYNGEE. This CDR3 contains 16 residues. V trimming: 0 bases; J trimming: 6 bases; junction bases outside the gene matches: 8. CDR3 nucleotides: TGTGCCAGCAGCGTAGGTGGCGGGGGGGCCTTGGATACGCAGTATTTT. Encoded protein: CASSVGGGGALDTQYF.

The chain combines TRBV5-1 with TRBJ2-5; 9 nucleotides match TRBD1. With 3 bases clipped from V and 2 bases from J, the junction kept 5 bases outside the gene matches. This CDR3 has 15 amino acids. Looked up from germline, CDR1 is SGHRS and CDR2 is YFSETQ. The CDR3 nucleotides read TGCGCCAGCAGCTCGACAGGGGGGTTTCAAGAGACCCAGTACTTC. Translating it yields CASSSTGGFQETQYF. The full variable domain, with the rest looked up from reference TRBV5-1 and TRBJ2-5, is KAGVTQTPRYLIKTRGQQVTLSCSPISGHRSVSWYQQTPGQGLQFLFEYFSETQRNKGNFPGRFSGRQFSNSRSEMNVSTLELGDSALYLCASSSTGGFQETQYFGPGTRLLVL.

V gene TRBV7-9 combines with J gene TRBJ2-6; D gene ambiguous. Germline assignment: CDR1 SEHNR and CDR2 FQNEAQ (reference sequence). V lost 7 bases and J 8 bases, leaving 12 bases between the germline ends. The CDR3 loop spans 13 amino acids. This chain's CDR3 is CASTPTTPNVLTF. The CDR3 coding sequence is TGTGCCAGCACCCCGACGACTCCCAACGTCCTGACTTTC.

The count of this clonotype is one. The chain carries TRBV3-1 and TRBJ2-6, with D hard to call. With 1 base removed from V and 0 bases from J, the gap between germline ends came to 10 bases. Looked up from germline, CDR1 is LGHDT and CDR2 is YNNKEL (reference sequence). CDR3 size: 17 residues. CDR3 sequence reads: CASSQGILGSGANVLTF. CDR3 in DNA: TGTGCCAGCAGCCAAGGAATCTTGGGCTCTGGGGCCAACGTCCTGACTTTC.